This T cell receptor (beta chain) was sequenced during a study of control samples from healthy donors and cancer patients (dated by TCRdb to 2018 to 2020). The germline V gene specifies KGHSH as CDR1 and LQKENI as CDR2. The V end gives up 0 bases and the J end 4 bases, leaving 4 bases in the junction not matched to a gene. The CDR3 measures 15 amino acids from cysteine to phenylalanine. Here the CDR3 DNA is all that survives: 45 bases in frame from base 1. Note on this clone: The antigen it recognizes is unknown. The record has no base qualities; no much larger clone is one base away.

Library generation was performed with the immunoSEQ multiplex PCR assay. TCRdb limited this immuneACCESS table to in-frame rearrangements with V and J called. A share of clones is missing; checked studies link under half to unresolved V genes, and the rest is unexplained. Here the sample has approximately 170,000 clones; about 90% occur a single time. In total, the top ten clones hold approximately 0.7% of the sample. The clonotype was recovered from a woman aged 25 to 39 in good health. The rearranged segments are TRBV18 and TRBJ2-7, with TRBD1 matching 9 junction bases. Sequencing was performed on blood. CDR3 sequence: CASSPPGQGRYEQYF. At the DNA level, the sequence is TGTGCCAGCTCACCACCGGGACAGGGCAGGTACGAGCAGTACTTC.